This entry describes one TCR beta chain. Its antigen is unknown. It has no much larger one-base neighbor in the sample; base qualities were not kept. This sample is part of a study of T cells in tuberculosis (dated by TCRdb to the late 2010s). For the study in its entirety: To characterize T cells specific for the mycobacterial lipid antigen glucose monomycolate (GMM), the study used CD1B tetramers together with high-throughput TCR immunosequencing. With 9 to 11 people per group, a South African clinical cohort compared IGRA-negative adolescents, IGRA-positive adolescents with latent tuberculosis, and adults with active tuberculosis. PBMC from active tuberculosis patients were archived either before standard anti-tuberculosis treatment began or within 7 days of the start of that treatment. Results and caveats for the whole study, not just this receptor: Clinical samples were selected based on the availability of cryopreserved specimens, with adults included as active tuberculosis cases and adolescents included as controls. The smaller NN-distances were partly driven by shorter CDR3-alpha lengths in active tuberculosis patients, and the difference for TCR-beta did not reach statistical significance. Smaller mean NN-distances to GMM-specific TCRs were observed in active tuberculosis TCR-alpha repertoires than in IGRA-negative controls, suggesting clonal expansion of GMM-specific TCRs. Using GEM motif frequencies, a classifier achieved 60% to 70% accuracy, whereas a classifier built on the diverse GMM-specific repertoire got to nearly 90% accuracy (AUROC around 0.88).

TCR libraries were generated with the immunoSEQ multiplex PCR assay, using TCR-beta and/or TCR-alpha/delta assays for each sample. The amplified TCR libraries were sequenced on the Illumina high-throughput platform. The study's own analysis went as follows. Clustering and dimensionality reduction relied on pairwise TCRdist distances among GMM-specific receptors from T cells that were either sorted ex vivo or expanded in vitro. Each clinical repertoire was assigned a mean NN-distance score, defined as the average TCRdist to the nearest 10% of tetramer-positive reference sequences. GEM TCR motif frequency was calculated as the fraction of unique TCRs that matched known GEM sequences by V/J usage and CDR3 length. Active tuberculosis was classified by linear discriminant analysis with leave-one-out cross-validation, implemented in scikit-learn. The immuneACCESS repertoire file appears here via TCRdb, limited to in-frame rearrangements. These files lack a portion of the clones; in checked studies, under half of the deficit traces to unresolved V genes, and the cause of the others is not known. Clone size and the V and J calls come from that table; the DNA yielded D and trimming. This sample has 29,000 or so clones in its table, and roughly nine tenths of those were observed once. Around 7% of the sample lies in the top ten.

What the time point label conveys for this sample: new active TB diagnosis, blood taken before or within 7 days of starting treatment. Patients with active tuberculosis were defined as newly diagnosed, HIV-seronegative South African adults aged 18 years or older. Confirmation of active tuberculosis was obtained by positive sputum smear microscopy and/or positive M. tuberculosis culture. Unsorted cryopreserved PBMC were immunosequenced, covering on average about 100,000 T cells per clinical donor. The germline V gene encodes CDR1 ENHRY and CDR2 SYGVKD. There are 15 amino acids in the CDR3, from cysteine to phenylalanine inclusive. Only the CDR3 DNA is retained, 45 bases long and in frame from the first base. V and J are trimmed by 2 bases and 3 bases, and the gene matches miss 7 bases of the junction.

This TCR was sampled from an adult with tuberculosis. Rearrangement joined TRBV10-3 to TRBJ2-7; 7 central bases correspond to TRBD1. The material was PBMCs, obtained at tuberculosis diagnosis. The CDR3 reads CAISESRWTGYEQYF. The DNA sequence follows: TGTGCCATCAGTGAGAGTAGGTGGACAGGCTACGAGCAGTACTTC.